This is a list of T cell receptor beta chains from one sample in a study of CD8 T cell repertoires and HIV-1 epitope variants. Generated by immunoSEQ multiplex PCR, the TCRdb table keeps only in-frame clones and is missing some. Of 5,600 or so clones in the sample, over 60% are singletons; the top ten hold roughly 41%. Their target antigens are unknown. Sequenced sample: cultured CD8+ T cells derived from PBMCs. Source of these receptors: a male donor with HIV. Both conserved end residues are part of each CDR3. A D gene is named only where the DNA matches it firmly. Rows give clone size only sometimes, using once, few, many, or a class for an expanded clone.

D gene	clone size	V gene	J gene	CDR3 DNA	CDR3 protein
.	few	TRBV7-7	TRBJ2-3	TGTGCTAGCAGCTTGGAGGGGTCCACAGATACGCAGTATTTT	CASSLEGSTDTQYF
TRBD1	.	TRBV28	TRBJ2-4	TGTGCCATCGAGACAGGGGCAAACATTCAGTACTTC	CAIETGANIQYF
.	.	TRBV6-1	TRBJ1-1	TGTGCCAGCAGGGGGGGGAACACTGAAGCTTTCTTT	CASRGGNTEAFF
.	.	TRBV19	TRBJ1-2	TGTGCCAGTAGTCCTGGACCAAGAGGCTACACCTTC	CASSPGPRGYTF
.	few	TRBV19	TRBJ1-1	TGTGCCAGTAGTATTTCCTTGTCCGGAGCTTTCTTT	CASSISLSGAFF
TRBD2	once	TRBV28	TRBJ2-7	TGTGCCAGCAGAGACCTCCGGGACCGGGAGGAAGAGCAGTACTTC	CASRDLRDREEEQYF
.	.	TRBV4-2	TRBJ1-3	TGTGCCAGCAGCCAAGATACAGGGATGTTCTCTGGAAACACCATATATTTT	CASSQDTGMFSGNTIYF
.	.	TRBV5-6	TRBJ2-7	TGTGCCAGCAGCTACGGGGACTACGAGCAGTACTTC	CASSYGDYEQYF
TRBD1	.	TRBV5-6	TRBJ1-2	TGTGCCAGCAGCTCCGGGACAGTTTCATCATATGGCTACACCTTC	CASSSGTVSSYGYTF
.	.	TRBV5-8	TRBJ1-2	TGCGCCAGCAGCCAAGAGCTCGGATCTAACTATGGCTACACCTTC	CASSQELGSNYGYTF
TRBD2	.	TRBV7-2	TRBJ2-3	TGTGCCAGCAGCCTCCAGGGACTAGCGGGAGTTACCACAGATACGCAGTATTTT	CASSLQGLAGVTTDTQYF
.	.	TRBV27	TRBJ2-2	TGTGCCAGCAGTCATGGACTTTCAGCCTACACCGGGGAGCTGTTTTTT	CASSHGLSAYTGELFF
.	.	TRBV7-6	TRBJ1-1	TGTGCCAGCAGCTTAGGTGGGGGCGACACTGAAGCTTTCTTT	CASSLGGGDTEAFF
TRBD2	few	TRBV28	TRBJ2-1	TGTGCCAGCAGTTTACGAGTAGCGGGAGGTTACGATGAGCAGTTCTTC	CASSLRVAGGYDEQFF
TRBD2	.	TRBV7-9	TRBJ2-1	TGTGCCAGCAGCTTAGTGCGGGGGGGCTACAATGAGCAGTTCTTC	CASSLVRGGYNEQFF
.	.	TRBV9	TRBJ2-3	TGTGCCAGCAGCGTCGGGGGCACAGATACGCAGTATTTT	CASSVGGTDTQYF
TRBD2	.	TRBV5-6	TRBJ2-3	TGTGCCAGCAGCCCCACTAGCGGGAAAGATACAGATACGCAGTATTTT	CASSPTSGKDTDTQYF
TRBD2	few	TRBV7-9	TRBJ2-7	TGTGCCAGCACCAAATTGTCGACCGGGACTAGTGGCGAGCAGTACTTC	CASTKLSTGTSGEQYF